The 30 T cell receptor beta chains below were found in one sample sequenced in a study of cytomegalovirus exposure and HLA in healthy donors. The primer mix had 60 Vbeta and 13 Jbeta primers. Assay used: immunoSEQ multiplex PCR; TCRdb lists only in-frame clones, some missing. In the table there are 100,000 or so clones, less than 90% of which are singletons. Sequencing was carried out using PBMCs. The source is a man in his forties or fifties in good health and CMV-seronegative.

This clone was counted once. CDR3 DNA sequence: TGCGCCAGCAGCCAAGAACTTCCCGGGACAGGGGGCACAGATACGCAGTATTTT. Translating gives CASSQELPGTGGTDTQYF. The chain links TRBV4-3 to TRBJ2-3, with 10 positions matching TRBD1. The CDR3 extends over 18 amino acids. V trimming: 0 bases; J trimming: 1 base; junction bases outside the gene matches: 7. CDR1 is LGHNA and CDR2 is YSLEER in the germline V gene.

This rearrangement joins TRBV10-3 to TRBJ2-6, with D unclear. Germline assignment: CDR1 ENHRY and CDR2 SYGVKD. The CDR3 consists of 18 residues. Trimming removed 0 bases from V and 0 bases from J, with 12 bases in between. The chain's CDR3 is CAISESSGGVSGANVLTF. The CDR3 DNA follows: TGTGCCATCAGTGAGTCGTCGGGTGGCGTCTCTGGGGCCAACGTCCTGACTTTC.

The chain employs TRBV5-1 and TRBJ1-5, with 7 bases identical to TRBD1. Germline V gene data show CDR1 as SGHRS and CDR2 as YFSETQ. The CDR3 extends over 15 amino acids. The J segment lost 2 bases and the V segment lost 4 bases, leaving 6 bases of the junction unmatched. This CDR3 is CASSETGQGNQPQHF. CDR3 DNA: TGCGCCAGCAGCGAAACAGGACAGGGCAATCAGCCCCAGCATTTT.

The chain recombines TRBV15 with TRBJ2-7; TRBD1 matches 10 bases. V was clipped by 5 bases and J by 4 bases; unmatched bases: 11. The CDR3 contains 16 residues. In germline, CDR1 is LNHNV, CDR2 YYDKDF (reference sequence). CDR3 loop: CATSSTLRTGGYEQYF. The CDR3 region has the DNA TGTGCCACCAGCTCGACATTAAGGACAGGGGGATACGAGCAGTACTTC.

The rearrangement joins TRBV4-3 to TRBJ1-6, with 7 bases lining up with TRBD1. CDR1 and CDR2 (germline): LGHNA, YSLEER. Unmatched junction bases numbered 6, after V lost 2 bases and J lost 5 bases. The CDR3 covers 16 residues. The DNA for the CDR3 is TGCGCCAGCAGCCAAACCACCGGACAGGATAATTCACCCCTCCACTTT. Translating it yields CASSQTTGQDNSPLHF.

The rearrangement joins TRBV6-5 to TRBJ1-3, with D unresolved. CDR3 length: 15 amino acids. Trimming removed 4 bases at V and 4 bases at J, with 14 bases between. Germline CDR1 reads MNHEY; CDR2 reads SVGAGI. CDR3 in DNA: TGTGCCAGCAGTTTAAACTTCGAGTCCGGAAACACCATATATTTT. Amino acids: CASSLNFESGNTIYF.

This rearrangement joins TRBV10-3 to TRBJ2-5, with D possibly matching TRBD1 (5 bases). V lost 10 bases and J lost 5, with 11 bases in between. Germline CDR1 and CDR2: ENHRY and SYGVKD. The CDR3 sequence is 11 residues long. The DNA of the CDR3 is TGTGCCACCGGTAGGGGCGAGACCCAGTACTTC. This gives the protein CATGRGETQYF.

This clone was found once. This chain connects TRBV11-2 to TRBJ1-2; 8 bases agree with TRBD1. CDR1 is SGHAT and CDR2 is FQNNGV in the germline V gene. The CDR3 runs to 19 residues. Unmatched junction bases numbered 16, after V lost 4 bases and J lost 0 bases. The CDR3 region has the DNA TGTGCCAGCAGCTCAATTAAGGGCCACAGGGGGTCCCCTAACTATGGCTACACCTTC. Translated, it gives CASSSIKGHRGSPNYGYTF.

CDR3 in amino acids: CASSLEVTSGGRDTQYF. The CDR3 coding sequence is TGTGCCAGCAGCTTGGAGGTCACTAGCGGGGGGAGAGATACGCAGTATTTT. The V gene is TRBV5-4, the J gene TRBJ2-3; 12 bases are shared with TRBD2. The CDR3 runs 17 residues. Unmatched junction bases numbered 7, after V lost 0 bases and J lost 5 bases. CDR1 and CDR2 from the germline V gene are SGHNT and YYREEE (reference sequence).

The chain carries TRBV2 and TRBJ1-1; no firm D call. V lost 7 bases to trimming and J lost 1 base, with 10 bases between them. Germline V CDR1 and CDR2: SNHLY, FYNNEI. The CDR3 is made up of 13 amino acids. CDR3 sequence (DNA): TGTGCCAGCAAGGAGTATAGGAACACTGAAGCTTTCTTT. This encodes CASKEYRNTEAFF.

The J gene is TRBJ2-3, the V gene TRBV19, with 8 bases matching TRBD2. Losses at the gene ends were 5 bases for V and 5 bases for J; bases not matched to a gene: 3. The CDR3 sequence is 13 residues long. Germline CDR1 and CDR2: LNHDA and SQIVND (reference sequence). The CDR3 region has the DNA TGTGCCAGTAGTTCCCGGGGGGGAGATACGCAGTATTTT. This encodes CASSSRGGDTQYF.

J is TRBJ2-7 and V is TRBV7-9; 7 bases map to TRBD1. V dropped 5 bases and J dropped 3; count of bases not matched to a gene: 1. This CDR3 is 12 amino acids long. Germline lookup yields CDR1 SEHNR and CDR2 FQNEAQ (reference sequence). The CDR3 nucleotides are TGTGCCAGCAGCAACAGGGGCTACGAGCAGTACTTC. Translated, it gives CASSNRGYEQYF.

V gene TRBV30 combines with J gene TRBJ1-2; D is perhaps TRBD1 (6 bases). Trimming cost V 0 bases and J 8 bases, with 16 bases left between them. This CDR3 region has 14 residues. Germline CDR1 is GTSNPN and CDR2 is SVGIG (reference sequence). In DNA, the CDR3 is TGTGCCTGGAGTGTACAAGGGGGAATCGGAGGCTACACCTTC. The encoded protein is CAWSVQGGIGGYTF.

This chain uses TRBV11-1 with TRBJ2-1; D is perhaps TRBD1 (6 bases). Trimming shortened V by 5 bases and J by 8 bases, and 13 bases separated the two germline ends. The CDR3 is 13 amino acids. CDR1 and CDR2 (germline): SGHAT, FQDESV (reference sequence). The CDR3 bases are TGTGCCAGCAGCCCGGGACACCGAGATGAGCAGTTCTTC. It encodes CASSPGHRDEQFF.

This clone was observed a few times. V and J are TRBV19 and TRBJ2-3; a possible D gene is TRBD2 (6 bases). The V gene's germline CDR1 is LNHDA and CDR2 SQIVND (reference sequence). V was clipped by 11 bases and J by 2 bases, with 20 bases between them. The CDR3 runs 15 residues. CDR3 residues: CAGNRWGEYTDTQYF. CDR3 sequence (DNA): TGTGCCGGAAATCGGTGGGGGGAGTACACAGATACGCAGTATTTT.

This clone has a single count. The chain has TRBV28 and TRBJ2-1; 11 nucleotides match TRBD2. The germline CDR1 and CDR2 sequences are MDHEN and SYDVKM. The CDR3 has 15 residues. The trim removed 7 bases at V and 10 bases at J, leaving 12 bases unmatched. CDR3 in amino acids: CASTTSSASGGEQFF. The CDR3 DNA reads TGTGCCAGCACCACCTCATCGGCTAGCGGGGGGGAGCAGTTCTTC.

Notes on this clone: The sample holds other DNA sequences that translate to the same CDR3. CDR3 amino acids: CSVRDRLGLAGGLNTGELFF. CDR3 bases: TGCAGCGTGAGGGACAGACTCGGACTAGCGGGGGGGCTAAACACCGGGGAGCTGTTTTTT. The rearrangement joins TRBV29-1 to TRBJ2-2; 15 nucleotides align to TRBD2. This CDR3 spans 20 amino acids. With V trimmed by 6 bases and J by 2 bases, 16 bases remained unmatched. Germline CDR1 is SQVTM and CDR2 is ANQGSEA.

V is TRBV19 and J is TRBJ1-5; D call uncertain. Germline V CDR1 and CDR2: LNHDA, SQIVND (reference sequence). This CDR3 spans 12 amino acids. V lost 3 bases to trimming and J lost 4 bases, with 4 bases between them. The CDR3 coding sequence is TGTGCCAGTAGTATCTTGAATCAGCCCCAGCATTTT. It translates to CASSILNQPQHF.

The chain uses TRBV30 and TRBJ1-3, with D unresolved. The CDR3 runs to 12 residues. Germline V gives CDR1 GTSNPN, CDR2 SVGIG (reference sequence). Trimming stripped 7 bases from V and 0 bases from J, with 7 bases between. CDR3: CAFGGSGNTIYF. The CDR3 DNA is TGTGCCTTTGGAGGCTCTGGAAACACCATATATTTT.

The CDR3 region has the DNA TGTGCCAGCAGTGACCCCTTACTAGCTAGGAGCTCCTACGAGCAGTACTTC. Translated: CASSDPLLARSSYEQYF. The chain uses TRBV6-4 and TRBJ2-7, with D possibly TRBD2 on 6 matching bases. V was cut by 2 bases and J by 0 bases, with 17 bases left in between. The CDR3 contains 17 residues. CDR1 is MRHNA, CDR2 SNTAGT, per germline.

This chain connects TRBV9 to TRBJ1-1; no clear D. Germline-derived CDR1 and CDR2 are SGDLS and YYNGEE. V lost 6 bases and J lost 4, with 16 bases in between. The CDR3 is 14 residues long. The CDR3 DNA is TGTGCCAGCAACGATCGCGGCGCGGGCACTGAAGCTTTCTTT. This translates into CASNDRGAGTEAFF.

The V call is TRBV4-1, the J call TRBJ2-7; a possible D gene is TRBD2 (6 bases). V lost 0 bases to trimming and J lost 3 bases, with 15 bases between them. The CDR3 is 16 residues long. In germline, CDR1 is MGHRA, CDR2 YSYEKL. The CDR3 loop reads CASSQEGGVPRYEQYF. The CDR3 DNA reads as TGCGCCAGCAGCCAAGAGGGCGGGGTGCCCCGCTACGAGCAGTACTTC.

The V and J genes are TRBV29-1 and TRBJ2-3; 9 bases line up with TRBD1. Trimming at V came to 5 bases and at J to 2 bases, leaving 5 bases not matched to a gene. The germline CDR1 and CDR2 sequences are SQVTM and ANQGSEA. CDR3 length: 14 amino acids. The CDR3 bases are TGCAGCGTTCTGGACAGGGGAGTCACAGATACGCAGTATTTT. Translating it yields CSVLDRGVTDTQYF.

This clone was seen a few times. The rearrangement links TRBV7-8 to TRBJ2-1; possible D gene TRBD2, 6 bases. The CDR3 extends over 14 amino acids. Germline values: CDR1 SGHVS, CDR2 FQNEAQ. V lost 5 bases and J 10 bases, leaving 18 bases between the germline ends. The DNA for the CDR3 is TGTGCCAGCAGCCCTATGGGGGGACGGGAGGAGCAGTTCTTC. Residues: CASSPMGGREEQFF.

The chain is built from TRBV27 and TRBJ2-6; 12 bases fit TRBD1. The CDR3 has 18 amino acids. V shed 3 bases and J 0 bases; nucleotides not matched to a gene: 3. Germline values: CDR1 MNHEY, CDR2 SMNVEV (reference sequence). CDR3 coding DNA: TGTGCCAGCAGTTTCGGGACAGGGGGCATCTCTGGGGCCAACGTCCTGACTTTC. Its protein product is CASSFGTGGISGANVLTF. Based on the CDR3 plus reference TRBV27 and TRBJ2-6, the full variable domain is EAQVTQNPRYLITVTGKKLTVTCSQNMNHEYMSWYRQDPGLGLRQIYYSMNVEVTDKGDVPEGYKVSRKEKRNFPLILESPSPNQTSLYFCASSFGTGGISGANVLTFGAGSRLTVL.

The chain has TRBV6-5 and TRBJ1-1, with a weak D call TRBD1 (5 bases). The V gene lost 0 bases and the J gene lost 5 bases, with 16 bases spanning the gap. CDR1 and CDR2 from the germline V gene are MNHEY and SVGAGI. The CDR3 loop spans 16 amino acids. The CDR3 is CASSYSRDPGETEAFF. The CDR3 DNA follows: TGTGCCAGCAGTTACTCTCGGGACCCGGGGGAGACTGAAGCTTTCTTT.

V is TRBV27 and J is TRBJ2-7, with 7 nucleotides matching TRBD2. The germline V gene has CDR1 MNHEY and CDR2 SMNVEV (reference sequence). The CDR3 covers 14 residues. After removal of 6 bases from V and 7 bases from J, the junction contained 12 bases not matched to a gene. As DNA, the CDR3 is TGTGCCAGCAGGGGAGGGGAGCCGTGGCGTGAGCAGTACTTC. As protein: CASRGGEPWREQYF.

The chain has TRBV9 and TRBJ2-7; a weak D match, TRBD1 (6 bases). CDR1 and CDR2 (germline): SGDLS, YYNGEE. The ends were cut back, 4 bases at V and 1 base at J, with 21 bases in the middle. The CDR3 extends over 17 amino acids. CDR3 nucleotide sequence: TGTGCCAGCAGCCCCCGTGCCGGCAGGGGACCATCCTACGAGCAGTACTTC. Amino acids: CASSPRAGRGPSYEQYF.

The chain employs TRBV11-3 and TRBJ2-3; 7 bases are shared with TRBD2. Germline CDR1 SGHNT, CDR2 YENEEA. J lost 3 bases, V lost 1 base, and 10 bases had no gene match. The CDR3 runs to 17 residues. CDR3 in amino acids: CASSLGRGGGITDTQYF. The CDR3 nucleotides are TGTGCCAGCAGCTTAGGTCGAGGCGGGGGTATTACAGATACGCAGTATTTT.

This chain connects TRBV6-1 to TRBJ2-1, with TRBD2 matching over 9 bases. CDR1 MNHNS and CDR2 SASEGT come from the germline V gene. V gave up 7 bases and J gave up 3 bases; unmatched junction bases: 4. CDR3 size: 14 residues. This CDR3 is CASTRLAVYNEQFF. The CDR3, as DNA: TGTGCCAGCACGAGACTAGCGGTCTACAATGAGCAGTTCTTC.